This TCR beta chain derives from a study of blood T cell repertoires in COVID-19. Some clones are missing from TCRdb's copy, which holds only in-frame ones; the method was immunoSEQ multiplex PCR. This table holds roughly 120,000 clones, approximately 82% found once. The germline V gene has CDR1 MGHRA and CDR2 YSYEKL. The V end was cut by 2 bases, the J end by 0 bases, with 8 bases between. The CDR3 sequence is 15 residues long. Sequenced input: peripheral blood. The chain has TRBV4-1 and TRBJ1-3; no clear D gene. The origin of this receptor is a man between 65 and 85 years old with active or convalescent COVID-19. The CDR3 DNA sequence: TGCGCCAGCAGCCAAACCAGCGGCTCTGGAAACACCATATATTTT. Translating gives CASSQTSGSGNTIYF.